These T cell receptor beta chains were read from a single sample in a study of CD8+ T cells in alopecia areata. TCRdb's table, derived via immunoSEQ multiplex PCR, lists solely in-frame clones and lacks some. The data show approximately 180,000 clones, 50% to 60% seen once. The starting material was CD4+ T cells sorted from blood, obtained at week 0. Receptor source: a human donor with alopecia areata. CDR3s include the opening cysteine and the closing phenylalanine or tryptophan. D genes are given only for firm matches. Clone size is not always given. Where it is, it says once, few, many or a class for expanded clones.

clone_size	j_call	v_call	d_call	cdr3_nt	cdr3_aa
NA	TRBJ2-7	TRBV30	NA	TGTGCCTGGAGGGCCGATGGGGACGGATTTTACTACGAGCAGTACTTC	CAWRADGDGFYYEQYF
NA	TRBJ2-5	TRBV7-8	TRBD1	TGTGCCAGCAGCTTGGCAGGGGGCGCAGGGGTCTTAGAGACCCAGTACTTC	CASSLAGGAGVLETQYF
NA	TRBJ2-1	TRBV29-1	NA	TGCAGCGTTGAACTCCCAGAAAAGTACAATGAGCAGTTCTTC	CSVELPEKYNEQFF
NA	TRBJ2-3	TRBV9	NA	TGTGCCAGCAGCCGGGAGATCACAGATACGCAGTATTTT	CASSREITDTQYF
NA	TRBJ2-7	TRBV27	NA	TGTGCCAGCAGTACACTAAATACCCTCTACGAGCAGTACTTC	CASSTLNTLYEQYF
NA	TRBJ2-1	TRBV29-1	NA	TGCAGCGTTTGGGTGGGGGGGCGTTATGAGCAGTTCTTC	CSVWVGGRYEQFF
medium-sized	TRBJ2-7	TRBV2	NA	TGTGCCAGCAGTGGAGACTCCTACGAGCAGTACTTC	CASSGDSYEQYF
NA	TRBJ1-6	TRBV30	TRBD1	TGTGCCCTCACGACAGGGTATTCACCCCTCCACTTT	CALTTGYSPLHF
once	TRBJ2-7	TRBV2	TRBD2	TGTGCCAGCAGCCAACTAGCGGGAGGCTCCTACGAGCAGTACTTC	CASSQLAGGSYEQYF
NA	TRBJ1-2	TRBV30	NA	TGTGCCTGGAGTGGACAGTCAATCTCCAGGGGCTACACCTTC	CAWSGQSISRGYTF
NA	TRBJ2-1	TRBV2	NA	TGTGCCAGCAACCCCCCCCCGAGTAGGGTACGGCAGTTCTTC	CASNPPPSRVRQFF
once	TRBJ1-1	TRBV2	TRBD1	TGTGCCAGCAGCGAAGACAGGGTTTACACTGAAGCTTTCTTT	CASSEDRVYTEAFF
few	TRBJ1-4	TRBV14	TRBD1	TGTGCCAGCAGCCCCCGACAGGGACGTGAAAAACTGTTTTTT	CASSPRQGREKLFF
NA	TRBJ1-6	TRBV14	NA	TGTGCCAGCAGCCAGAGCTCCTATAATTCACCCCTCCACTTT	CASSQSSYNSPLHF
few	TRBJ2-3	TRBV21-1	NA	TGTGCCAGCAGCAGCCAGAAGGGGGTTATTGATACGCAGTATTTT	CASSSQKGVIDTQYF
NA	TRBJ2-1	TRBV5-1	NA	TGCGCCAGCAGCTTGGTCCGTGTGCGGTACAATGAGCAGTTCTTC	CASSLVRVRYNEQFF
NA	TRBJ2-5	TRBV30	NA	TGTGCCTTCCAAGGGCAGGAGACCCAGTACTTC	CAFQGQETQYF
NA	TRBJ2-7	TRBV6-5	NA	TGTGCCAGCAGTTACAACAGGGACGTTTACGAGCAGTACTTC	CASSYNRDVYEQYF
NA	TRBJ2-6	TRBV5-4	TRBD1	TGTGCCAGCAGCTCGGGGACAGGTGTCTCTGGGGCCAACGTCCTGACTTTC	CASSSGTGVSGANVLTF
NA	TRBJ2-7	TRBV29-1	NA	TGCAGCGTTGCGGGGGAGTTAGGGGCAACCTACGAGCAGTACTTC	CSVAGELGATYEQYF
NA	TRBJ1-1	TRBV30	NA	TGTGCCTTGTTACCAAGGAACACTGAAGCTTTCTTT	CALLPRNTEAFF
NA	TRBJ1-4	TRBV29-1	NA	TGCAGCGTTGGAGGGTTGACTAATGAAAAACTGTTTTTT	CSVGGLTNEKLFF
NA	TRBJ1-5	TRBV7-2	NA	TGTGCCAGCAGCTTAACAGGGTGGCAGCCCCAGCATTTT	CASSLTGWQPQHF
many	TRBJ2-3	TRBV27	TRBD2	TGTGCCAGCAGTCCCGGGACTAGCAAATATTTT	CASSPGTSKYF
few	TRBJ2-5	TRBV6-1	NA	TGTGCCAGCAGGAGGATACAAGAGACCCAGTACTTC	CASRRIQETQYF
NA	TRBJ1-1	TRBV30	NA	TGTGCCTGGAGTAGGCCTGCTGAAGCTTTCTTT	CAWSRPAEAFF
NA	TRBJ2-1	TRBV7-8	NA	TGTGCCAGCAGCTTAGCAGTACTTGGCAATGAGCAGTTCTTC	CASSLAVLGNEQFF
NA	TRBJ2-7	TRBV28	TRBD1	TGTGCCAGCAGGCAGGGGGACAGGTTCGGCGAGCAGTACTTC	CASRQGDRFGEQYF
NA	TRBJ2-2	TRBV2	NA	TGTGCCAGCAGTGAAGGACGGATGAACACCGGGGAGCTGTTCTTT	CASSEGRMNTGELFF
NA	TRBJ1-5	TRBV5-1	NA	TGCGCCAGGCCGGGACACAATCAGCCCCAGCATTTT	CARPGHNQPQHF
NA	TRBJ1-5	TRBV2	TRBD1	TGTGCCAGCAGCGGGACAGGGTGGCAGCCCCAGCATTTT	CASSGTGWQPQHF